This T cell receptor beta chain was observed in a study of blood T cell repertoires in COVID-19. This clone was seen at least ten times. This CDR3 has 15 amino acids. Germline assignment: CDR1 SGHRS and CDR2 YFSETQ. Unmatched junction bases numbered 6, after V lost 2 bases and J lost 6 bases. Authors' processing steps: Estimation of nucleated cell counts relied on the amplification of reference gene primers. Profiled with immunoSEQ multiplex PCR; TCRdb holds only in-frame clones, not every one. From that table come the V and J calls and clone size; the DNA was used to work out D and trimming. In the table there are over 150,000 clones, around 85% of which are singletons.

The sequencing sample was made of PBMCs or T cells enriched from blood (not recorded which). This TCR came from a man aged 35-49 years who had recovered from COVID-19. This chain links TRBV5-1 with TRBJ2-1; 9 nucleotides match TRBD2. The CDR3 DNA reads TGCGCCAGCAGCTTTTCAGCGGGGGGCGGCAATGAGCAGTTCTTC. Amino acid sequence: CASSFSAGGGNEQFF. Looking up the rest from reference TRBV5-1 and TRBJ2-1 gives the full variable domain: KAGVTQTPRYLIKTRGQQVTLSCSPISGHRSVSWYQQTPGQGLQFLFEYFSETQRNKGNFPGRFSGRQFSNSRSEMNVSTLELGDSALYLCASSFSAGGGNEQFFGPGTRLTVL.